This TCR beta chain was profiled in a study of cytomegalovirus exposure and HLA in healthy donors. Broader study findings: Some public TCRs appeared in many individuals, while most sequences were rare. 87-base-pair reads could not separate some V segments, including TRBV6-2 and TRBV6-3.

Use of 60 Vbeta and 13 Jbeta primers characterized the PCR. Clones were read by immunoSEQ multiplex PCR, and TCRdb kept only the in-frame ones, dropping some. The sample lists about 120,000 clones; about 69% were seen once. Worth noting for this clone: The antigen is unknown.

There are 14 residues in the CDR3. Germline V gene data show CDR1 as SGHVS and CDR2 as FQNEAQ. Trimming pared 3 bases from V and 3 bases from J, leaving 11 bases between. This receptor was identified in a woman younger than 30 in good health and CMV-seronegative. Sequencing was carried out using PBMCs. The chain joins TRBV7-8 to TRBJ1-2; the D is unclear. The DNA of the CDR3 is TGTGCCAGCAGCTTTCGAGGGATCCACTATGGCTACACCTTC. Protein: CASSFRGIHYGYTF.